This paragraph reports one TCR beta chain. These data originate in a study of OX40 agonist ivuxolimab in advanced cancers. At the level of the study: Patients in the trial were receiving intravenous ivuxolimab every 2 weeks, at doses of 0.01 to 10 mg/kg. Averaging around 60 years in age, with a range of roughly 20 to 79, the cohort was about 86% male. Earlier treatment with anti-PD-1, anti-PD-L1 or anti-CTLA-4 was permitted, and over 35% had received some.

This CDR3 contains 13 residues. Germline trimming cut 6 bases from V and 5 bases from J; bases unmatched to any gene: 5. Germline CDR1 and CDR2: MRHNA and SNTAGT. TCRdb keeps only in-frame clones here, not all; method: immunoSEQ multiplex PCR. The table includes over 45,000 clones, approximately 86% detected once. This sequence joins TRBV6-4 and TRBJ2-7; 9 bases are a match to TRBD1. The receptor's source is an adult with an advanced solid tumor such as melanoma, head and neck, liver or kidney cancer. The starting material was CD4+ or CD8+ T cells sorted from blood, obtained in a trial of the OX40 agonist ivuxolimab. DNA of the CDR3: TGTGCCAGCAGGGGACAGGGTTTACACGAGCAGTACTTC. This codes for CASRGQGLHEQYF.